These 15 T cell receptor beta chains originate from one sample sequenced in a study of blood T cell repertoires in COVID-19 (dated by TCRdb to 2019 to 2021). The protocol used for the library was the immunoSEQ multiplex PCR assay. In TCRdb, the immuneACCESS table is reduced to in-frame sequences with V and J assigned. These tables do not hold every clone; where another copy was compared, an unresolved V gene accounts for under half, and the others remain unexplained. The sample table lists approximately 160,000 clones, roughly 86% of them with a count of one. The top ten clones comprise roughly 7.5% of the sample. The sample was peripheral blood. These receptors were collected from a man in his forties who had recovered from COVID-19.

V usage is TRBV4-3 and J usage is TRBJ2-7; 12 bases align to TRBD2. V was clipped by 2 bases and J by 3 bases; unmatched bases: 5. Germline V gives CDR1 LGHNA, CDR2 YSLEER. CDR3 size: 16 residues. The CDR3 DNA follows: TGCGCCAGCAGCCAAATACTAGCGGGGGGTCTCTACGAGCAGTACTTC. Its translation is CASSQILAGGLYEQYF.

For this clone: The DNA is left out, because the CDR3 cannot be placed on it with certainty; the CDR3 is given as TCRdb lists it. The CDR3 reads CASSFGSGEQYF. The rearrangement uses TRBV5-1 and TRBJ2-7; TRBD2 reflects the table's D call only, with no check against the DNA. CDR1 is SGHRS, CDR2 YFSETQ, per germline. The CDR3 numbers 12 amino acids, ends counted.

This clone was recorded once. The V gene is TRBV4-1, the J gene TRBJ1-3; perhaps TRBD1 as D (5 bases). CDR1 is MGHRA, CDR2 YSYEKL, per germline. Trimming shortened V by 1 base and J by 0 bases, and 22 bases separated the two germline ends. The CDR3 totals 20 residues. The CDR3 DNA is TGCGCCAGCAGCCAAGTCCTGATGGGGCGGAACGTCGCCTCTGGAAACACCATATATTTT. Its translation is CASSQVLMGRNVASGNTIYF.

The genes are TRBV5-4 and TRBJ2-7; tentatively, D is TRBD2 (5 bases). V lost 0 bases to trimming and J lost 5 bases, with 30 bases between them. This CDR3 region has 20 residues. Per germline, CDR1 SGHNT and CDR2 YYREEE (reference sequence). The CDR3 nucleotides are TGTGCCAGCAGCTTGGTGTATGCAGGAACCATCGGGGTGGGCATCGACGAGCAGTACTTC. As protein: CASSLVYAGTIGVGIDEQYF.

The chain links TRBV5-1 to TRBJ2-1; D may be TRBD2 (6 bases). Trimming shortened V by 0 bases and J by 10 bases, and 14 bases separated the two germline ends. The germline V gene has CDR1 SGHRS and CDR2 YFSETQ. The CDR3 covers 14 residues. The CDR3 DNA is TGCGCCAGCAGCTTGGTCGCGGGATGGGACGAGCAGTTCTTC. It yields the protein CASSLVAGWDEQFF.

V usage is TRBV6-5 and J usage is TRBJ2-3, with 9 bases fitting TRBD1. Trimming removed 10 bases from V and 6 bases from J; junction bases left unmatched: 11. CDR1 is MNHEY, CDR2 SVGAGI, per germline. The CDR3 extends over 14 amino acids. The CDR3 DNA reads as TGTGCCACGTCCCCGGGACAGGGAGTGGATACGCAGTATTTT. Amino acids: CATSPGQGVDTQYF.

The rearrangement joins TRBV11-2 to TRBJ1-2; D possibly corresponds to TRBD1 (5 bases). V shed 5 bases and J shed 3 bases, with 13 bases lying between them. CDR3 length: 14 residues. The germline CDR1 and CDR2 sequences are SGHAT and FQNNGV. CDR3 nucleotides: TGTGCCAGCAGCGACAGCCAAATATACTATGGCTACACCTTC. This translates into CASSDSQIYYGYTF.

This chain joins TRBV25-1 and TRBJ1-4; perhaps TRBD1 as D (5 bases). Trimming shortened V by 2 bases and J by 8 bases, and 18 bases separated the two germline ends. Germline CDR1 and CDR2: MGHDK and SYGVNS. The CDR3 is 16 residues long. The CDR3 bases are TGTGCCAGCAGTGAAATCGCGGGACTGCCACAAGAAAAACTGTTTTTT. This encodes CASSEIAGLPQEKLFF.

The chain carries TRBV6-2 or TRBV6-3 and TRBJ1-4; D is undetermined. CDR3 size: 11 residues. V dropped 5 bases and J dropped 7 bases, with 5 bases sitting between them. Germline values: CDR1 MNHEY, CDR2 SVGEGT. CDR3 coding DNA: TGTGCCAGCAGTGCAGGTGAAAAACTGTTTTTT. It yields the protein CASSAGEKLFF.

The J gene is TRBJ1-2, the V gene TRBV27; D is unresolved. Germline V gene lookup returns CDR1 MNHEY and CDR2 SMNVEV (reference sequence). V was pared by 5 bases and J by 5 bases, with 21 bases between. CDR3 length: 16 residues. The chain's CDR3 is CASSPEFARHNYGYTF. CDR3 nucleotide sequence: TGTGCCAGCAGTCCAGAATTTGCGAGACACAATTATGGCTACACCTTC.

The chain joins TRBV15 to TRBJ1-5; the D is unclear. The CDR3 spans 14 residues. The germline gives CDR1 LNHNV, CDR2 YYDKDF (reference sequence). The V and J ends lost 1 base and 3 bases respectively, with 7 bases between them. The DNA for the CDR3 is TGTGCCACCAGCAGAGGGCGGATCAATCAGCCCCAGCATTTT. The encoded protein is CATSRGRINQPQHF.

Details on this clone: The same CDR3 can be traced to other DNA sequences in this sample. The chain carries TRBV19 and TRBJ2-7; D is possibly TRBD1 (5 bases). CDR1 LNHDA and CDR2 SQIVND come from the germline V gene (reference sequence). This CDR3 is 14 amino acids long. The germline V and J ends were trimmed by 3 bases and 1 base, with 10 bases remaining between them. In DNA form, the CDR3 reads TGTGCCAGTAGTATTGGGGCAGGATCCTACGAGCAGTACTTC. Residues: CASSIGAGSYEQYF.

The V call is TRBV5-4, the J call TRBJ2-7, with 9 bases lining up with TRBD1. The junction had 10 bases not matched to a gene; V was cut back by 9 bases and J by 0 bases. CDR3 length equals 15 residues. Germline V lookup: CDR1 SGHNT, CDR2 YYREEE (reference sequence). The CDR3 region has the DNA TGTGCCACCAGGAAGACAGGGGGAGACTCCTACGAGCAGTACTTC. This encodes CATRKTGGDSYEQYF.

This chain connects TRBV19 to TRBJ1-2, with TRBD1 identical over 9 bases. Germline lookup yields CDR1 LNHDA and CDR2 SQIVND (reference sequence). CDR3 length: 14 amino acids. The J segment lost 2 bases and the V segment lost 4 bases, leaving 2 bases of the junction unmatched. CDR3 protein: CASSKQGANYGYTF. The DNA for the CDR3 is TGTGCCAGTAGTAAACAGGGGGCGAACTATGGCTACACCTTC. The complete variable domain, with remaining parts taken from reference TRBV19 and TRBJ1-2, reads DGGITQSPKYLFRKEGQNVTLSCEQNLNHDAMYWYRQDPGQGLRLIYYSQIVNDFQKGDIAEGYSVSREKKESFPLTVTSAQKNPTAFYLCASSKQGANYGYTFGSGTRLTVV.

This clone was seen only a few times. V usage is TRBV7-2 and J usage is TRBJ2-3; weak D call: TRBD2 (6 bases). Trimming took 3 bases from V and 2 from J, leaving 12 bases between them. This CDR3 is 15 amino acids long. From germline, CDR1 is SGHTA and CDR2 FQGNSA. This chain's CDR3 is CASSFGTPTTDTQYF. CDR3 nucleotides: TGTGCCAGCAGCTTTGGGACTCCGACCACAGATACGCAGTATTTT.